These 30 T cell receptor beta chains share one sample of origin, sequenced in a study of shared clonotypes between healthy human individuals (TCRdb year 2020). The library was produced with the immunoSEQ multiplex PCR assay. TCRdb retrieved this table from immuneACCESS and kept in-frame rearrangements only. Not all clones are present; in checked studies, unresolved V genes account for under half, and no reason is known for the remainder. Here the sample has roughly 700,000 clones; about 74% occur a single time. The top ten clonotypes cover approximately 1.7% of the sample. Sequenced: memory CD4+ T cells sorted from blood. Read against the paper, the sample's cell subset or site label means: CD45RA-negative fraction. The source of these receptors is a young woman in good health.

V gene TRBV6-5 combines with J gene TRBJ1-2, with D uncertain. Per germline, CDR1 MNHEY and CDR2 SVGAGI. This CDR3 is 15 amino acids long. Trimming took 6 bases from V and 4 from J, leaving 18 bases between them. CDR3 region: CASSQQTGPSYGYTF. Here the CDR3 DNA reads TGTGCCAGCAGCCAACAAACCGGGCCTAGCTATGGCTACACCTTC.

The chain couples TRBV7-9 to TRBJ1-5; 9 positions agree with TRBD1. V lost 1 base, J lost 7 bases, and 5 bases stayed unmatched. The length of the CDR3 is 15 residues. CDR1 and CDR2 from the germline V gene are SEHNR and FQNEAQ (reference sequence). CDR3 in amino acids: CASSLGTGDRQPQHF. The CDR3 DNA follows: TGTGCCAGCAGCTTAGGGACAGGGGACAGACAGCCCCAGCATTTT.

The gene calls are TRBV28 and TRBJ2-3; a weak D match, TRBD2 (5 bases). CDR1 is MDHEN, CDR2 SYDVKM, per germline. Trimming stripped 5 bases from V and 0 bases from J, with 15 bases between. The CDR3 runs to 16 residues. As DNA, the CDR3 is TGTGCCAGCAGTCCCGAGGGAGCAGCTAGCACAGATACGCAGTATTTT. It codes for CASSPEGAASTDTQYF.

The V call is TRBV19, the J call TRBJ2-3; the match to TRBD1 covers 8 bases. CDR1 is LNHDA and CDR2 is SQIVND in the germline V gene (reference sequence). The CDR3 spans 14 residues. Germline trimming cut 3 bases from V and 4 bases from J; bases unmatched to any gene: 3. The CDR3 protein is CASSMHRGADTQYF. In DNA form, the CDR3 reads TGTGCCAGTAGTATGCACAGGGGGGCAGATACGCAGTATTTT.

The V gene is TRBV6-9, the J gene TRBJ1-2; D might be TRBD1 (6 bases). V lost 5 bases to trimming and J lost 4 bases, with 11 bases between them. CDR1 MNHGY and CDR2 SVAAGI come from the germline V gene. The CDR3 covers 13 residues. CDR3: CASSIRGSYGYTF. The CDR3 DNA reads as TGTGCCAGCAGTATCAGGGGATCCTATGGCTACACCTTC.

This chain uses TRBV28 with TRBJ1-1, with D possibly matching TRBD1 (6 bases). The germline gives CDR1 MDHEN, CDR2 SYDVKM. CDR3 length: 14 amino acids. The V end was cut by 5 bases, the J end by 1 base, with 11 bases between. The CDR3 DNA is TGTGCCAGCAGTCCAACAGGGAAGAACACTGAAGCTTTCTTT. Amino acids: CASSPTGKNTEAFF.

The chain uses TRBV28 and TRBJ2-2; TRBD1 matches 7 bases. The V gene's germline CDR1 is MDHEN and CDR2 SYDVKM. This CDR3 has 17 residues. With 4 bases clipped from V and 0 bases from J, the junction kept 8 bases outside the gene matches. In DNA form, the CDR3 reads TGTGCCAGCAGTTCGGGACAGAACTTTGCGAACACCGGGGAGCTGTTTTTT. It encodes CASSSGQNFANTGELFF.

As concerns this clone: Distinct nucleotide sequences in the sample also encode this CDR3. The chain carries TRBV7-2 and TRBJ2-7; TRBD2 aligns across 8 bases. Germline loops: CDR1 SGHTA, CDR2 FQGNSA. Unmatched junction bases numbered 4, after V lost 1 base and J lost 2 bases. CDR3 length: 15 residues. CDR3: CASSLGLAGAYEQYF. CDR3 DNA sequence: TGTGCCAGCAGCTTAGGCCTAGCGGGTGCCTACGAGCAGTACTTC.

This clone has only one observation. The rearrangement uses TRBV2 and TRBJ2-3, with D possibly TRBD2 on 5 matching bases. The germline gives CDR1 SNHLY, CDR2 FYNNEI. The germline V and J ends were trimmed by 4 bases and 1 base, with 9 bases remaining between them. The CDR3 consists of 14 residues. CDR3 residues: CASSVLAGTDTQYF. CDR3 sequence (DNA): TGTGCCAGCAGTGTTCTAGCCGGCACAGATACGCAGTATTTT.

The V call is TRBV7-8, the J call TRBJ2-7; perhaps D is TRBD1 or TRBD2 (5 bases each). The length of the CDR3 is 15 residues. V lost 8 bases to trimming and J lost 2 bases, with 19 bases between them. The germline CDR1 and CDR2 sequences are SGHVS and FQNEAQ. The CDR3 loop reads CASLGVGRSTYEQYF. DNA of the CDR3: TGTGCCAGCCTAGGGGTGGGACGGAGTACCTACGAGCAGTACTTC.

V usage is TRBV5-1 and J usage is TRBJ2-2; TRBD1 matches at 7 bases. With V trimmed by 2 bases and J by 4 bases, 5 bases remained unmatched. This CDR3 has 15 residues. From germline, CDR1 is SGHRS and CDR2 YFSETQ. The CDR3 reads CASSFRGIGTGELFF. The CDR3 DNA follows: TGCGCCAGCAGCTTCAGGGGGATTGGCACCGGGGAGCTGTTTTTT.

This clone was counted only a few times. The same CDR3 arises from other DNA sequences in this sample as well. This chain links TRBV2 with TRBJ2-5; D ambiguous. CDR3 length: 11 amino acids. Germline loops: CDR1 SNHLY, CDR2 FYNNEI. V was pared by 7 bases and J by 4 bases, with 7 bases between. CDR3 sequence: CASTTVETQYF. For the CDR3, the DNA is TGTGCCAGCACTACCGTAGAGACCCAGTACTTC.

This clone was recorded a few times. The CDR3 here is CASSIRGGYTF. The CDR3 bases are TGTGCCAGTAGTATCCGTGGAGGCTACACCTTC. This sequence joins TRBV19 and TRBJ1-2; D is undetermined. The CDR3 covers 11 residues. The germline V gene encodes CDR1 LNHDA and CDR2 SQIVND (reference sequence). V was pared by 3 bases and J by 8 bases, with 7 bases between. Based on the CDR3 plus reference TRBV19 and TRBJ1-2, the full variable domain is DGGITQSPKYLFRKEGQNVTLSCEQNLNHDAMYWYRQDPGQGLRLIYYSQIVNDFQKGDIAEGYSVSREKKESFPLTVTSAQKNPTAFYLCASSIRGGYTFGSGTRLTVV.

The chain employs TRBV18 and TRBJ1-5, with D hard to call. The V gene lost 2 bases and the J gene lost 4 bases, with 12 bases spanning the gap. The CDR3 has 15 amino acids. CDR1 is KGHSH and CDR2 is LQKENI in the germline V gene. DNA of the CDR3: TGTGCCAGCTCACCAGGACCGGCGGGAAATCAGCCCCAGCATTTT. Protein: CASSPGPAGNQPQHF.

The chain couples TRBV4-2 to TRBJ2-2; the D gene is possibly TRBD1 (6 bases). V dropped 4 bases and J dropped 7 bases, with 22 bases sitting between them. Per germline, CDR1 LGHNA and CDR2 YNFKEQ. The CDR3 is 17 residues long. CDR3 region: CASSPLVGRGSGGELFF. CDR3 sequence (DNA): TGTGCCAGCAGCCCCCTGGTGGGCAGGGGATCGGGCGGGGAGCTGTTTTTT.

The chain employs TRBV18 and TRBJ1-2; weak D call: TRBD1 (6 bases). The CDR3 runs 12 residues. Germline values: CDR1 KGHSH, CDR2 LQKENI. Trimming shortened V by 6 bases and J by 8 bases, and 13 bases separated the two germline ends. CDR3 sequence reads: CASSGQLDGYTF. In DNA form, the CDR3 reads TGTGCCAGCTCCGGACAGCTTGACGGCTACACCTTC.

CDR3 loop: CASSLRPPGQGTDTQYF. CDR3 DNA: TGTGCCAGCAGCTTAAGGCCACCGGGACAGGGAACAGATACGCAGTATTTT. V usage is TRBV7-3 and J usage is TRBJ2-3; 9 bases map to TRBD1. Trimming removed 1 base from V and 3 bases from J; junction bases left unmatched: 8. This CDR3 is built from 17 residues. Germline CDR1 and CDR2: SGHTA and FQGTGA.

The CDR3 loop reads CASRPGASGLFSSYNEQFF. The CDR3 DNA reads as TGTGCCAGTAGGCCCGGGGCTAGCGGACTATTTAGCTCCTACAATGAGCAGTTCTTC. The chain carries TRBV19 and TRBJ2-1, with TRBD2 matching 7 bases. Germline V gene data show CDR1 as LNHDA and CDR2 as SQIVND (reference sequence). V lost 6 bases and J lost 0; bases outside the gene matches: 17. CDR3 size: 19 residues.

V gene TRBV2 combines with J gene TRBJ1-5; unclear D gene. Trimming removed 6 bases at V and 0 bases at J, with 9 bases between. Per the germline V gene, CDR1 is SNHLY and CDR2 is FYNNEI. This CDR3 has 14 residues. CDR3 sequence reads: CASRAYYSNQPQHF. The CDR3 DNA sequence: TGTGCCAGCAGGGCCTACTATAGCAATCAGCCCCAGCATTTT.

The chain is built from TRBV4-1 and TRBJ2-6; D ambiguous. The CDR3 runs to 16 residues. Trimming took off 4 bases at V and 1 base at J, with 11 bases between the two ends. Germline V gene lookup returns CDR1 MGHRA and CDR2 YSYEKL. The CDR3 nucleotides read TGCGCCAGCAGCCCGATAAAACAATCTGGGGCCAACGTCCTGACTTTC. This codes for CASSPIKQSGANVLTF.

CDR3 in amino acids: CASSSALDTQYF. In DNA form, the CDR3 reads TGTGCCAGCAGCTCGGCTCTCGATACGCAGTATTTT. V and J are TRBV7-8 and TRBJ2-3, with D uncertain. Germline V gene lookup returns CDR1 SGHVS and CDR2 FQNEAQ. The CDR3 extends over 12 amino acids. V lost 4 bases to trimming and J lost 6 bases, with 8 bases between them. The entire variable domain, with the rest obtained from reference TRBV7-8 and TRBJ2-3, is as follows: GAGVSQSPRYKVAKRGQDVALRCDPISGHVSLFWYQQALGQGPEFLTYFQNEAQLDKSGLPSDRFFAERPEGSVSTLKIQRTQQEDSAVYLCASSSALDTQYFGPGTRLTVL.

This chain joins TRBV4-1 and TRBJ2-7; unclear D gene. V shed 2 bases and J shed 2 bases, with 13 bases lying between them. The CDR3 totals 15 residues. CDR1 is MGHRA, CDR2 YSYEKL, per germline. CDR3 coding DNA: TGCGCCAGCAGCCAATTCAATAACGGGCCCTACGAGCAGTACTTC. This encodes CASSQFNNGPYEQYF.

This clone was detected only once. The V and J genes are TRBV15 and TRBJ1-2; D is unresolved. Germline V lookup: CDR1 LNHNV, CDR2 YYDKDF (reference sequence). V was shortened by 5 bases and J by 5 bases, with 15 bases between the two germline ends. This CDR3 is 14 amino acids long. CDR3 amino acids: CATSGRQKDYGYTF. CDR3 in DNA: TGTGCCACCAGCGGAAGACAAAAGGATTATGGCTACACCTTC. Drawing the rest from reference TRBV15 and TRBJ1-2, the complete variable domain is DAMVIQNPRYQVTQFGKPVTLSCSQTLNHNVMYWYQQKSSQAPKLLFHYYDKDFNNEADTPDNFQSRRPNTSFCFLDIRSPGLGDTAMYLCATSGRQKDYGYTFGSGTRLTVV.

This chain connects TRBV28 to TRBJ2-2; D assignment may be TRBD1 or TRBD2 (5 bases each). This CDR3 comprises 14 residues. Germline V gives CDR1 MDHEN, CDR2 SYDVKM. V was cut by 10 bases and J by 4 bases, with 16 bases left in between. The CDR3 nucleotides are TGTGCCACCCTGGGGCAGGCGGGCACCGGGGAGCTGTTTTTT. Amino acid sequence: CATLGQAGTGELFF.

The V and J genes are TRBV7-3 and TRBJ2-3; D possibly matches TRBD1 or TRBD2 (6 bases each). The CDR3 totals 16 residues. The V and J ends lost 1 base and 0 bases respectively, with 11 bases between them. Germline lookup yields CDR1 SGHTA and CDR2 FQGTGA. DNA for the CDR3: TGTGCCAGCAGCTTAAAAGGGGGGTCTAGCACAGATACGCAGTATTTT. Its translation: CASSLKGGSSTDTQYF.

The chain has TRBV2 and TRBJ2-7; 7 positions agree with TRBD1. Germline V gene data show CDR1 as SNHLY and CDR2 as FYNNEI. The V and J ends lost 4 bases and 5 bases, in that order; junction bases with no gene match: 8. The CDR3 extends over 14 amino acids. CDR3 in amino acids: CASSGRQGTNEQYF. CDR3 sequence (DNA): TGTGCCAGCAGTGGACGACAGGGCACCAACGAGCAGTACTTC.

The chain links TRBV14 to TRBJ2-7; 7 positions agree with TRBD2. The CDR3 is made up of 17 amino acids. Per germline, CDR1 SGHDN and CDR2 FVKESK. Trimming took 2 bases from V and 4 from J; bases not matched to a gene: 14. CDR3 sequence: CASSQWGRLAEIYEQYF. The CDR3 DNA sequence: TGTGCCAGCAGCCAATGGGGTCGACTAGCTGAAATTTACGAGCAGTACTTC.

Only a few counts were recorded for this clone. The chain joins TRBV28 to TRBJ2-7, with 8 bases fitting TRBD2. Germline CDR1 is MDHEN and CDR2 is SYDVKM. The CDR3 spans 20 residues. Trimming removed 6 bases from V and 1 base from J; junction bases left unmatched: 23. CDR3 protein: CASRPIHHSGNIGWSYEQYF. CDR3 bases: TGTGCCAGCAGGCCTATCCACCATAGCGGGAACATCGGCTGGTCCTACGAGCAGTACTTC. The variable domain in full, with the rest retrieved from reference TRBV28 and TRBJ2-7, is DVKVTQSSRYLVKRTGEKVFLECVQDMDHENMFWYRQDPGLGLRLIYFSYDVKMKEKGDIPEGYSVSREKKERFSLILESASTNQTSMYLCASRPIHHSGNIGWSYEQYFGPGTRLTVT.

This chain connects TRBV28 to TRBJ2-5, with TRBD1 matching over 9 bases. The CDR3 has 15 residues. The germline CDR1 and CDR2 sequences are MDHEN and SYDVKM. The V and J ends lost 4 bases and 1 base, in that order; junction bases with no gene match: 4. The CDR3 loop reads CASSSWTGAQETQYF. Here the CDR3 DNA reads TGTGCCAGCAGTTCTTGGACAGGGGCCCAAGAGACCCAGTACTTC.

CDR3 sequence reads: CASSSFRHQNTEAFF. The CDR3 DNA is TGTGCCAGCAGCTCATTTCGGCACCAGAACACTGAAGCTTTCTTT. The gene calls are TRBV7-8 and TRBJ1-1; D is ambiguous. V was shortened by 4 bases and J by 1 base, with 13 bases between the two germline ends. The germline CDR1 and CDR2 sequences are SGHVS and FQNEAQ. The CDR3 is 15 amino acids.